This T cell receptor beta chain was documented in a study of shared clonotypes between healthy human individuals. Study summary: Two female and three male donors aged 18 to 49 were enrolled.

TCRdb keeps only in-frame clones here, not all; method: immunoSEQ multiplex PCR. The sample includes about 610,000 clones, roughly 95% of them seen just once. The naive CD8 fraction comprised CD45RO-negative cells positively selected for CCR7 and excluded terminally differentiated effector memory CD45RA+ cells. The sample was naive CD8+ T cells sorted from blood. This receptor was taken from a woman between 25 and 40 years old in good health.

The CDR3 here is CASSVKSGPNYEQYF. The CDR3 coding sequence is TGTGCCAGCAGCGTAAAGTCGGGACCAAACTACGAGCAGTACTTC. The chain links TRBV9 to TRBJ2-7; TRBD1 or TRBD2 may be the D gene (5 bases each). V lost 1 base to trimming and J lost 3 bases, with 14 bases between them. The germline V gene encodes CDR1 SGDLS and CDR2 YYNGEE. The CDR3 extends over 15 amino acids.